This T cell receptor (beta chain) appears in the sequencing data of a study of CD8 T cells in ankylosing spondylitis. V was cut by 3 bases and J by 5 bases, with 15 bases left in between. Germline V gives CDR1 SGHKS, CDR2 YYEKEE (reference sequence). The CDR3 is made up of 15 amino acids. This clonotype was detected many times. TCRdb reanalysed the 5' RACE reads using MiXCR and keeps one entry per CDR3 protein. The repertoire has 25,000 to 40,000 distinct CDR3 sequences, 7.2% of them found once; the top ten carry roughly a tenth. Sequencing was performed on blood, either unsorted or a sorted T cell fraction (not recorded which). The rearrangement uses TRBV5-5 and TRBJ2-1; D tentatively reads TRBD1 or TRBD2 (5 bases each). The TCR originated in a male donor with ankylosing spondylitis or in good health (not recorded which). CDR3 DNA sequence: TGTGCCAGCAGCTGGGGGACCGGCAGAGACAATGAGCAGTTCTTC. Translated: CASSWGTGRDNEQFF.